The 10 T cell receptor beta chains listed next were all sequenced from one sample in a study of Graves' ophthalmopathy and Graves' hyperthyroidism. RNA transcripts served as template for amplifying TCR beta CDR3 sequences. HTBI primers served in a first-round RT-PCR, which a second-round multiplex PCR followed. Each CDR3 protein gets one entry after TCRdb re-called the multiplex PCR reads with MiXCR. Among a few hundred thousand distinct CDR3 sequences listed, 35% to 45% were seen once. The sample taken for sequencing was peripheral blood or thyroid tissue (not recorded which). The receptor set was obtained from an adult man with Graves' hyperthyroidism.

The table lists this clonotype with many counts. This chain links TRBV6-1 with TRBJ1-2; a possible D gene is TRBD1 (6 bases). This CDR3 has 13 residues. Germline loops: CDR1 MNHNS, CDR2 SASEGT. With 6 bases removed from V and 2 bases from J, the gap between germline ends came to 10 bases. As DNA, the CDR3 is TGTGCCAGCAGCGAGGGACACAACTATGGCTACACCTTC. Translation gives CASSEGHNYGYTF.

This clonotype was picked up many times. The rearrangement joins TRBV10-3 to TRBJ2-2; maybe TRBD1 (5 bases). Trimming shortened V by 4 bases and J by 7 bases, and 22 bases separated the two germline ends. Germline V CDR1 and CDR2: ENHRY, SYGVKD. CDR3 length: 17 amino acids. Here the CDR3 reads CAISANPAGQGVGELFF. CDR3 nucleotide sequence: TGTGCCATCAGTGCCAATCCGGCAGGGCAAGGAGTCGGGGAGCTGTTTTTT.

Concerning this clonotype itself: A much larger clonotype is one base distant, so this may be a read error. The CDR3 reads CSARGTLAGLLYGYTF. The DNA for the CDR3 is TGCAGTGCTAGAGGGACCCTGGCAGGATTGCTTTATGGCTACACCTTC. This chain uses TRBV20-1 with TRBJ1-2; no firm D call. Per the germline V gene, CDR1 is DFQATT and CDR2 is SNEGSKA (reference sequence). CDR3 size: 16 residues. Trimming cost V 1 base and J 5 bases, with 20 bases left between them.

The V gene is TRBV19, the J gene TRBJ2-7; TRBD2 might be the D (5 bases). This CDR3 comprises 14 residues. The V gene lost 2 bases and the J gene lost 4 bases, with 12 bases spanning the gap. Germline CDR1 LNHDA, CDR2 SQIVND (reference sequence). Written as DNA, the CDR3 is TGTGCCAGTAGTATAACCGCCAGCGGATACGAGCAGTACTTC. Its protein product is CASSITASGYEQYF.

This clonotype was observed many times. The chain is built from TRBV24-1 and TRBJ2-2; no clear D gene. V was clipped by 0 bases and J by 1 base, with 8 bases between them. This CDR3 comprises 16 residues. Germline CDR1 KGHDR, CDR2 SFDVKD. The CDR3 DNA reads as TGTGCCACCAGTGATTTGGGGCAGGTGAACACCGGGGAGCTGTTTTTT. Translation: CATSDLGQVNTGELFF.

This clonotype was counted at least ten times. The chain couples TRBV5-1 to TRBJ1-6; TRBD1 is a possible D gene (5 bases). This CDR3 has 15 residues. V was clipped by 2 bases and J by 4 bases, with 10 bases between them. Germline V gene data show CDR1 as SGHRS and CDR2 as YFSETQ. CDR3 coding DNA: TGCGCCAGCAGCTTCCGACAGAATTATAATTCACCCCTCCACTTT. The encoded protein is CASSFRQNYNSPLHF.

This clonotype was recorded at least ten times. This chain connects TRBV10-3 to TRBJ2-7; D unclear. CDR1 is ENHRY and CDR2 is SYGVKD in the germline V gene. CDR3 size: 12 residues. With 4 bases removed from V and 4 bases from J, the gap between germline ends came to 8 bases. For the CDR3, the DNA is TGTGCCATCAGTGCGACTGGGTACGAGCAGTACTTC. As protein: CAISATGYEQYF.

The chain employs TRBV19 and TRBJ2-7; 12 bases fit TRBD2. Germline trimming cut 3 bases from V and 5 bases from J; bases unmatched to any gene: 8. The germline CDR1 and CDR2 sequences are LNHDA and SQIVND (reference sequence). The CDR3 totals 16 residues. The CDR3 is CASSMVLTSGSNEQYF. CDR3 nucleotides: TGTGCCAGTAGTATGGTCTTGACTAGCGGGAGTAACGAGCAGTACTTC.

This clonotype was found many times. The chain joins TRBV7-2 to TRBJ1-1; D not certain. The CDR3 runs 12 residues. Trimming cost V 6 bases and J 3 bases, with 8 bases left between them. The germline gives CDR1 SGHTA, CDR2 FQGNSA. The chain's CDR3 is CASSFFHTEAFF. CDR3 nucleotide sequence: TGTGCCAGCAGTTTCTTCCACACTGAAGCTTTCTTT. Variable domain in full (rest from reference TRBV7-2 and TRBJ1-1): GAGVSQSPSNKVTEKGKDVELRCDPISGHTALYWYRQSLGQGLEFLIYFQGNSAPDKSGLPSDRFSAERTGGSVSTLTIQRTQQEDSAVYLCASSFFHTEAFFGQGTRLTVV.

This clonotype appeared many times. This chain links TRBV29-1 with TRBJ1-2; a weak D match, TRBD1 (5 bases). The length of the CDR3 is 13 residues. Germline CDR1 SQVTM, CDR2 ANQGSEA. V shed 4 bases and J shed 2 bases, with 11 bases lying between them. The CDR3 loop reads CSVGGGENYGYTF. The DNA of the CDR3 is TGCAGCGTTGGTGGAGGGGAGAACTATGGCTACACCTTC.